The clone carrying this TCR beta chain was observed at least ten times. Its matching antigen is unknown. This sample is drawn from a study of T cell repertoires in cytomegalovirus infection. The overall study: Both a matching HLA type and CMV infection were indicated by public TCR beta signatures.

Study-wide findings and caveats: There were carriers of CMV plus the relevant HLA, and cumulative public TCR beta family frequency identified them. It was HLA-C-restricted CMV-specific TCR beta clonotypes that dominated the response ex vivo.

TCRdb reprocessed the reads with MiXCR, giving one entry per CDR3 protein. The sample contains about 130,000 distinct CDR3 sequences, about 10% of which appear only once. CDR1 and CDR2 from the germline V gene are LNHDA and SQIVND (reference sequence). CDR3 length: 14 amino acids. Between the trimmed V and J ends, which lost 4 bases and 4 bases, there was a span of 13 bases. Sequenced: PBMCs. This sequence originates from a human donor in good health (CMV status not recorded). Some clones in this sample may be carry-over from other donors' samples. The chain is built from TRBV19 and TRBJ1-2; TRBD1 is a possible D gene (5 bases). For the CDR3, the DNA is TGTGCCAGTAGTACTCCAGGGTATCGCTATGGCTACACCTTC. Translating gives CASSTPGYRYGYTF.